This T cell receptor beta chain was identified during a study of blood T cell repertoires in COVID-19. In germline, CDR1 is SGDLS, CDR2 YYNGEE. Trimming at V came to 0 bases and at J to 3 bases, leaving 1 base not matched to a gene. CDR3 size: 15 residues. Per the authors' pipeline: Amplification from reference gene primers served as the basis for estimated nucleated cell counts. Profiled with immunoSEQ multiplex PCR; TCRdb holds only in-frame clones, not every one. V, J and clone size derive from that table, while D and trimming were established from the DNA sequence. The sample consists of 200,000 to 300,000 clones, roughly 91% of them appearing once.

Sequencing was performed on peripheral blood. The chain has TRBV9 and TRBJ2-2; 8 positions agree with TRBD2. This sequence originates from a man under 40 with COVID-19, enrolled during active disease. CDR3 residues: CASSVAAGDTGELFF. The CDR3 DNA reads as TGTGCCAGCAGCGTAGCAGCGGGGGACACCGGGGAGCTGTTTTTT.